This T cell receptor (beta chain) derives from a study of blood T cell repertoires in COVID-19. CDR3 size: 15 residues. Germline CDR1 reads KGHSH; CDR2 reads LQKENI. J was trimmed by 12 bases and V by 2 bases; bases with no gene match: 16. Clones were read by immunoSEQ multiplex PCR, and TCRdb kept only the in-frame ones, dropping some. This table holds about 23,000 clones, about 86% found once. The chain is built from TRBV18 and TRBJ2-7; 7 positions match TRBD1. The source material was peripheral blood. The sequence came from a human donor with acute or convalescent COVID-19. The donor label of this sample is uncertain. CDR3 residues: CASSPANGQANSRYF. In nucleotides, the CDR3 is TGTGCCAGCTCACCAGCAAATGGACAGGCTAACTCGCGGTACTTC.